These 10 T cell receptor beta chains were all obtained from the same sample, sequenced in a study of beta chain features in type 1 diabetes. For these TCRs, the target antigens are not known. Isolated RNA was reverse transcribed in full, so expressed TCRB transcripts were sequenced. Assay: immunoSEQ multiplex PCR; the TCRdb copy retains only in-frame clones and omits some. This sample yields about 160,000 clones, of which 7% to 9% are seen a single time; roughly 0.5% belongs to the top ten. Study-level findings and limits: TCRB CDR3s were moderately but significantly shorter in Type 1 diabetes patients in all four CD4+ subsets.

The sample comprised central memory CD4+ T cells from blood. Receptor source: a man aged 18 to 29 with type 1 diabetes.

The table lists this clone with a few counts. The genes are TRBV27 and TRBJ1-2; D perhaps matches TRBD1 (5 bases). There are 14 residues in the CDR3. Trimming cost V 6 bases and J 8 bases, with 19 bases left between them. Germline V CDR1 and CDR2: MNHEY, SMNVEV (reference sequence). CDR3 nucleotides: TGTGCCAGCAGCCGTCTCTCAGGGAAGTGGGGCTACACCTTC. Encoded protein: CASSRLSGKWGYTF.

This clone was recorded a few times. The chain combines TRBV7-8 with TRBJ2-2; D unclear. The V gene's germline CDR1 is SGHVS and CDR2 FQNEAQ. CDR3 length: 14 amino acids. V dropped 1 base and J dropped 6 bases, with 9 bases sitting between them. This chain's CDR3 is CASSLVAFAGELFF. The CDR3 nucleotides read TGTGCCAGCAGCTTAGTTGCGTTCGCCGGGGAGCTGTTTTTT. The complete variable domain, with remaining parts taken from reference TRBV7-8 and TRBJ2-2, reads GAGVSQSPRYKVAKRGQDVALRCDPISGHVSLFWYQQALGQGPEFLTYFQNEAQLDKSGLPSDRFFAERPEGSVSTLKIQRTQQEDSAVYLCASSLVAFAGELFFGEGSRLTVL.

The V call is TRBV2, the J call TRBJ1-2; the match to TRBD1 covers 7 bases. The CDR3 runs to 14 residues. The V segment lost 6 bases and the J segment 5 bases; nucleotides outside the gene matches: 9. Germline V CDR1 and CDR2: SNHLY, FYNNEI. The DNA of the CDR3 is TGTGCCAGCAGCAAAGGACAGGCCACGTATGGCTACACCTTC. Its translation is CASSKGQATYGYTF.

This clone was counted a few times. The chain has TRBV5-1 and TRBJ2-3; 10 positions agree with TRBD1. CDR1 is SGHRS, CDR2 YFSETQ, per germline. The CDR3 runs 14 residues. V lost 7 bases to trimming and J lost 2 bases; unmatched junction nucleotides: 4. In nucleotides, the CDR3 is TGCGCCAGCGGAGACAGGGGGCCCACAGATACGCAGTATTTT. Its translation is CASGDRGPTDTQYF.

This clone was detected a few times. This rearrangement joins TRBV30 to TRBJ1-5, with 9 bases that match TRBD1. Germline V gives CDR1 GTSNPN, CDR2 SVGIG (reference sequence). The CDR3 sequence is 13 residues long. V shed 4 bases and J 7 bases; nucleotides not matched to a gene: 5. This CDR3 reads CAWNRGQAQPQHF. The CDR3 nucleotides are TGTGCCTGGAACAGGGGGCAAGCCCAGCCCCAGCATTTT.

This clone was counted a few times. This chain links TRBV28 with TRBJ2-7; tentative D call: TRBD2 (5 bases). CDR1 MDHEN and CDR2 SYDVKM come from the germline V gene. The CDR3 is 13 residues long. With 8 bases removed from V and 1 base from J, the gap between germline ends came to 12 bases. CDR3 nucleotide sequence: TGTGCCAGCTGCAATGGAGGATCCTACGAGCAGTACTTC. Encoded protein: CASCNGGSYEQYF.

This clone was detected a few times. The CDR3 is CASSPQFNEKLFF. The CDR3 DNA sequence: TGTGCCAGCTCACCTCAGTTTAATGAAAAACTGTTTTTT. This sequence joins TRBV18 and TRBJ1-4; D gene unclear. From germline, CDR1 is KGHSH and CDR2 LQKENI. The CDR3 has 13 residues. V was pared by 3 bases and J by 4 bases, with 6 bases between.

This chain uses TRBV4-3 with TRBJ2-3; a possible D gene is TRBD1 (6 bases). Between the trimmed V and J ends, which lost 0 bases and 2 bases, there was a span of 18 bases. The CDR3 extends over 18 amino acids. Germline loops: CDR1 LGHNA, CDR2 YSLEER. In DNA, the CDR3 is TGCGCCAGCAGCCAAGATTCCCCTGGACAGCAGCTCACAGATACGCAGTATTTT. It translates to CASSQDSPGQQLTDTQYF.

This clone turned up a few times. This chain connects TRBV5-1 to TRBJ1-4; perhaps TRBD1 as D (6 bases). V shed 2 bases and J shed 4 bases, with 9 bases lying between them. The germline V gene encodes CDR1 SGHRS and CDR2 YFSETQ. The CDR3 covers 14 residues. The CDR3 bases are TGCGCCAGCAGCTTCGGACAGAATAATGAAAAACTGTTTTTT. Its translation: CASSFGQNNEKLFF.

The chain recombines TRBV5-6 with TRBJ2-5; no firm D call. Germline V lookup: CDR1 SGHDT, CDR2 YYEEEE. V was shortened by 4 bases and J by 1 base, with 5 bases between the two germline ends. The CDR3 consists of 12 residues. CDR3 region: CASSLFQETQYF. The CDR3 nucleotides are TGTGCCAGCAGCCTCTTCCAAGAGACCCAGTACTTC.